The sequence of this T cell receptor (beta chain) was determined in a study of beta chain features in type 1 diabetes (dated by TCRdb to the late 2010s). For context, the study as a whole: Mean age, gender distribution, total cell number and subset yield did not differ between patients and healthy donors. Whereas all 30 or so donors provided naive and central memory subsets, regulatory and stem cell-like memory subsets were isolated from just 8 patients and about 8 healthy donors. A total of over 95,000,000 sorted cells were examined across all samples, and RNA yield correlated strongly with the number of cells per subset. The study compared the TCRB repertoires of sorted circulating CD4+ T cell subsets in recently diagnosed type 1 diabetes patients with those in matched healthy donors. Broad study findings and their caveats: Only small numbers of individuals were included in the HLA sub-analyses, which left unresolved whether HLA type had any influence on TCRB rearrangement. Because cDNA was sequenced instead of genomic DNA, highly expressing activated cells could be over-represented, though the groups showed no difference in activation or CD3 levels. A moderate but significant shortening of TCRB CDR3 length was observed in type 1 diabetes patients in all four CD4+ subsets. Naive, central memory and regulatory TCRB repertoires appeared to be more similar among patients than among healthy donors. PCR might favor shorter templates, but patient and control samples were amplified and corrected together, so any skew would affect both groups equally. Patients with type 1 diabetes made fewer insertions and deleted more nucleotides at VDJ recombination sites, implying thymic rearrangement abnormalities.

Details on this clone: Its antigen remains undetermined. It has no much larger one-base neighbor in the sample; base qualities were not kept.

From each donor, a single peripheral blood sample of about 100 mL on average was drawn into heparinised tubes. Using a panel that included CD45RO, CCR7, CD25, CD127, CD95 and CD27, naive, central memory, regulatory and stem cell-like memory CD4+ T cells were sorted on a BD FACSAria II. All sorted populations exceeded 95% purity. PBMCs were separated immediately by Lymphoprep density gradient centrifugation and were stained directly, without being cultured. Samples were stained and sorted in pairs, with one healthy donor and one patient per experiment, so that batch effects were minimized. The High Capacity cDNA Reverse Transcription Kit was used to reverse transcribe all of the isolated RNA, meaning that expressed TCRB transcripts were what got sequenced. Deep immunoSEQ sequencing was applied to naive, central memory and regulatory T cell samples, giving an average of about 3.7 million total reads per sample. After sorted cells were lysed in RLT buffer, RNA was extracted with DNase-treated RNeasy Micro or Mini kits, with the choice depending on cell number. Each cell subset was processed on its own to prevent cross-contamination, while patient and healthy donor samples were processed together. The immunoSEQ multiplex PCR was used to amplify TCRB sequences from cDNA, yielding 87-bp fragments that span the CDR3 region. Amplicons were sequenced on the Illumina HiSeq platform. The original methods were these. PCR bias was corrected computationally using synthetic template baselines, and reads within Hamming distance 2 were collapsed, with unmergeable singletons discarded. Reads were aligned against IMGT to assign V, D and J genes, CDR3 length and insertions or deletions at six rearrangement sites. Clonotype counts were normalized to sorted cell number within each subset before computing true diversity and Gini coefficients with the tcR R package. Repertoire sharing was quantified using the overlap coefficient calculated on TCRB nucleotide sequences. Here the immuneACCESS table is served through TCRdb, limited to in-frame sequences with V and J called. Missing clones are a known gap in these copies; in checked studies unresolved V genes cover under half, and the rest lacks a known reason. For V, J and clone size, that table is used; D and trimming come from the DNA. Here the sample has 300,000 or so clones; 8% occur a single time. The ten largest account for around 0.44% of the sample.

In the germline V gene, CDR1 corresponds to SGHTA and CDR2 to FQGNSA. The CDR3 starts with the cysteine, ends with the phenylalanine, and has 12 residues. The entry retains the CDR3 DNA only, 36 bases that are in frame from base 1. V has 5 bases trimmed and J has 11 bases trimmed; junction bases matching no gene number 5. This receptor chain uses TRBV7-2 and TRBJ2-4; TRBD1 aligns with 8 central bases. Material for sequencing was central memory CD4+ T cells from blood. The clonotype originates from a young woman in good health. The CDR3 amino acid sequence is: CASSVTGGVQYF. The bases read TGTGCCAGCAGCGTCACAGGGGGAGTTCAGTACTTC.